These 14 T cell receptor beta chains were all obtained from the same sample, sequenced in a study of regulatory T cells in long-lasting Graves disease (dated by TCRdb to about 2021). Libraries were constructed by multiplex PCR. TCRdb records Illumina HiSeq 4000 as the sequencer. CDR3 regions were amplified by Arm-PCR with iRepertoire HTBI primers to construct TCR beta libraries. In-frame beta chains were kept once TCRdb had trimmed the public reads at Q25 with fastp and called clones with MiXCR. Merged by CDR3 protein, the rows form single entries marked with the most common genes and DNA. A total of roughly 450,000 distinct CDR3 sequences appear in this sample, less than 25% of them only once. The leading ten clones occupy over 7.5% of the sample. Per the publication, the time point label means: persistent/refractory GD, antithyroid drugs over 5 years with positive TRAb. RNA was extracted from PBMCs in TRIzol for both TCR sequencing and RNA sequencing.

The material sequenced was peripheral blood mononuclear cells (PBMCs), taken when the disease was refractory, from a patient treated with antithyroid drugs. The receptors here all came from a female donor with Graves disease.

V and J are TRBV27 and TRBJ2-3; perhaps TRBD1 as D (6 bases). The CDR3 totals 16 residues. CDR1 and CDR2 from the germline V gene are MNHEY and SMNVEV (reference sequence). The V and J ends lost 8 bases and 0 bases respectively, with 18 bases between them. The CDR3 nucleotides are TGTGCCAGCCGCTCGGACAGCCGGGGAAGCACAGATACGCAGTATTTT. It codes for CASRSDSRGSTDTQYF.

This clonotype has only a few counts. The chain uses TRBV10-1 and TRBJ2-2; TRBD1 or TRBD2 may be the D gene (5 bases each). V shed 3 bases and J shed 8 bases, with 16 bases lying between them. CDR3 length equals 15 residues. From germline, CDR1 is WNHNN and CDR2 SYGVQD (reference sequence). The chain's CDR3 is CASSDPGTRRGELFF. The CDR3 DNA reads TGCGCCAGCAGTGACCCGGGGACCCGTAGAGGGGAGCTGTTTTTT.

This clonotype occurred a few times. The V and J genes are TRBV6-9 and TRBJ1-5, with 7 bases that match TRBD1. V gave up 9 bases and J gave up 0 bases; unmatched junction bases: 14. This CDR3 region has 17 residues. Germline lookup yields CDR1 MNHGY and CDR2 SVAAGI. The CDR3 DNA reads as TGTGCCAGAGGAAAACAGGGGAAGAAATATAGCAATCAGCCCCAGCATTTT. Its translation: CARGKQGKKYSNQPQHF.

The CDR3, as DNA: TGTGCCAGCAGTCCTCCAGCTTACGAGCAGTACTTC. Translation gives CASSPPAYEQYF. This chain uses TRBV28 with TRBJ2-7; D remains unclear. This CDR3 contains 12 residues. CDR1 and CDR2 (germline): MDHEN, SYDVKM. The V end was cut by 5 bases, the J end by 4 bases, with 9 bases between.

This clonotype was seen a handful of times. The rearrangement uses TRBV5-1 and TRBJ2-4, with TRBD1 matching over 11 bases. The V and J ends lost 2 bases and 6 bases, in that order; junction bases with no gene match: 10. Germline CDR1 SGHRS, CDR2 YFSETQ. This CDR3 comprises 17 residues. In DNA form, the CDR3 reads TGCGCCAGCAGCTTCCGCGGACAGGGGGCGGCTGGAAACATTCAGTACTTC. It codes for CASSFRGQGAAGNIQYF.

This clonotype was recorded many times. CDR3 protein: CASSQGQGTYEQYF. DNA of the CDR3: TGTGCCAGCAGCCAGGGACAGGGGACCTACGAGCAGTACTTC. The rearrangement links TRBV3-1 to TRBJ2-7; 10 bases match TRBD1. V was pared by 3 bases and J by 2 bases, with 1 base of the junction left unmatched. From germline, CDR1 is LGHDT and CDR2 YNNKEL (reference sequence). This CDR3 has 14 amino acids.

In DNA form, the CDR3 reads TGTGCCAGCAGCACGGACAGGGGCCCGCTTGGGGCCCAGCATTTT. It codes for CASSTDRGPLGAQHF. The chain recombines TRBV7-9 with TRBJ1-5; 9 nucleotides agree with TRBD1. Germline values: CDR1 SEHNR, CDR2 FQNEAQ (reference sequence). V trimming: 5 bases; J trimming: 11 bases; junction bases outside the gene matches: 13. The CDR3 is made up of 15 amino acids. Using reference TRBV7-9 and TRBJ1-5 for the parts outside the CDR3, the full variable domain is DTGVSQNPRHKITKRGQNVTFRCDPISEHNRLYWYRQTLGQGPEFLTYFQNEAQLEKSRLLSDRFSAERPKGSFSTLEIQRTEQGDSAMYLCASSTDRGPLGAQHFGDGTRLSIL.

This chain uses TRBV3-1 with TRBJ2-7; 7 bases match TRBD1. V lost 0 bases, J lost 7 bases, and 9 bases stayed unmatched. The CDR3 is made up of 15 amino acids. From germline, CDR1 is LGHDT and CDR2 YNNKEL (reference sequence). In DNA, the CDR3 is TGTGCCAGCAGCCAAGAGGGACAGCTAGTTCGGGAGCAGTACTTC. Amino acids: CASSQEGQLVREQYF.

This clonotype was counted many times. V usage is TRBV6-5 and J usage is TRBJ2-2; unclear D gene. Germline lookup yields CDR1 MNHEY and CDR2 SVGAGI. The CDR3 length is 15 residues. Trimming left V 0 bases short and J 6 bases short, with 11 bases between. DNA for the CDR3: TGTGCCAGCAGTTACTCGATCGGAGACCCCGGGGAGCTGTTTTTT. Its protein is CASSYSIGDPGELFF.

As to this clonotype: With a far larger clone one base away, a read error is the likely cause. The chain combines TRBV7-9 with TRBJ2-3; no firm D call. The V end was cut by 8 bases, the J end by 0 bases, with 12 bases between. The CDR3 runs to 14 residues. In germline, CDR1 is SEHNR, CDR2 FQNEAQ (reference sequence). DNA of the CDR3: TGTGCCAGCGGTTGGCTCTATAGCACAGATACGCAGTATTTT. This sequence encodes CASGWLYSTDTQYF.

As for this clonotype: With a much larger clone just one base away, this may be a read error. This sequence joins TRBV28 and TRBJ2-6; possibly TRBD2 for D (6 bases). This CDR3 contains 14 residues. V dropped 3 bases and J dropped 8 bases, with 11 bases sitting between them. Germline V gene data show CDR1 as MDHEN and CDR2 as SYDVKM. DNA for the CDR3: TGTGCCAGCAGTTTCGGGAGAGGGACCAACGTCCTGACTTTC. This gives the protein CASSFGRGTNVLTF.

The CDR3 sequence is CATSEAGSYEQYF. The CDR3, as DNA: TGTGCCACCAGCGAGGCGGGATCCTACGAGCAGTACTTC. The chain couples TRBV15 to TRBJ2-7, with a weak D call TRBD2 (6 bases). CDR1 LNHNV and CDR2 YYDKDF come from the germline V gene (reference sequence). Trimming left V 5 bases short and J 1 base short, with 9 bases between. This CDR3 is 13 amino acids long.

This chain connects TRBV30 to TRBJ2-2; D not certain. Germline-derived CDR1 and CDR2 are GTSNPN and SVGIG (reference sequence). CDR3 length: 11 residues. V lost 8 bases and J 4 bases, leaving 8 bases between the germline ends. CDR3 DNA: TGTGCCCTCCGGGTCACCGGGGAGCTGTTTTTT. This sequence encodes CALRVTGELFF.

This clonotype has a count of ten or more. The chain couples TRBV7-2 to TRBJ1-1; weak D call: TRBD1 (6 bases). CDR1 SGHTA and CDR2 FQGNSA come from the germline V gene. With 1 base removed from V and 1 base from J, the gap between germline ends came to 7 bases. This CDR3 is built from 14 residues. The CDR3: CASSLGTANTEAFF. The CDR3 bases are TGTGCCAGCAGCTTAGGGACAGCGAACACTGAAGCTTTCTTT.